Below are 3 T cell receptor beta chains sequenced from a single sample in a study of cytomegalovirus exposure and HLA in healthy donors. The study ran its PCR with 60 Vbeta and 13 Jbeta primers. Clones were sequenced by immunoSEQ multiplex PCR, and TCRdb holds only the in-frame ones, with some missing. The sample contains about 200,000 clones, 65% to 80% of which appear only once. Specimen: PBMCs. These receptors all come from a woman in her twenties or thirties in good health and CMV-seropositive.

On this clone itself: The sample carries other DNA sequences with the same CDR3. The chain employs TRBV5-5 and TRBJ1-5; D is uncertain. The V end was cut by 2 bases, the J end by 2 bases, with 11 bases between. The CDR3 consists of 15 residues. The germline V gene has CDR1 SGHKS and CDR2 YYEKEE (reference sequence). CDR3 bases: TGTGCCAGCAGCTTCCGGGGAACGGGCAATCAGCCCCAGCATTTT. Encoded protein: CASSFRGTGNQPQHF.

The chain joins TRBV5-1 to TRBJ2-2; 11 nucleotides line up with TRBD2. Looked up from germline, CDR1 is SGHRS and CDR2 is YFSETQ. With V trimmed by 4 bases and J by 7 bases, 6 bases remained unmatched. There are 15 residues in the CDR3. The CDR3 sequence: CASSLGTSGFGELFF. DNA for the CDR3: TGCGCCAGCAGCCTGGGGACTAGCGGCTTCGGGGAGCTGTTTTTT.

V usage is TRBV15 and J usage is TRBJ2-7, with D perhaps TRBD1 (6 bases). V was trimmed by 6 bases and J by 2 bases, leaving 11 bases between them. Germline CDR1 is LNHNV and CDR2 is YYDKDF (reference sequence). The CDR3 spans 13 residues. This CDR3 is CATSNRDAYEQYF. The CDR3 DNA follows: TGTGCCACCAGTAACAGGGACGCCTACGAGCAGTACTTC.